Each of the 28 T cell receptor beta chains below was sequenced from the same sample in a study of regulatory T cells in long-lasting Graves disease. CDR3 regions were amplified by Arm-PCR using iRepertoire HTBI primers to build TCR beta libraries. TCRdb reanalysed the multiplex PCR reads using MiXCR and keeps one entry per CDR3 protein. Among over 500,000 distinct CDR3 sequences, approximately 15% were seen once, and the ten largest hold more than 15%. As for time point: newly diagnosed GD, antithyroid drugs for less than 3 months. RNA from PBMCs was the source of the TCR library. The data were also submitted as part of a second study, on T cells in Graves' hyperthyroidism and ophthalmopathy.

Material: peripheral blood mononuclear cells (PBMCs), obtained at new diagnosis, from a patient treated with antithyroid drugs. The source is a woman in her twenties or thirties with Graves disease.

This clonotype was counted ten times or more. The CDR3 here is CASSQTLAVNEQFF. As DNA, the CDR3 is TGTGCCAGCAGCCAAACCTTGGCCGTGAATGAGCAGTTCTTC. This chain connects TRBV3-1 to TRBJ2-1, with D unclear. The V and J ends lost 2 bases and 7 bases respectively, with 12 bases between them. This CDR3 is 14 amino acids long. CDR1 LGHDT and CDR2 YNNKEL come from the germline V gene (reference sequence).

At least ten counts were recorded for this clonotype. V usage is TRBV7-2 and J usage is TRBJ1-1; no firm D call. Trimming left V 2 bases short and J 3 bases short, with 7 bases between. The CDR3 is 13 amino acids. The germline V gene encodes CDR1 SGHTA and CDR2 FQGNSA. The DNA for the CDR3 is TGTGCCAGCAGCTTAAGTACCCACACTGAAGCTTTCTTT. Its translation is CASSLSTHTEAFF. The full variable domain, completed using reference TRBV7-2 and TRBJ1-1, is GAGVSQSPSNKVTEKGKDVELRCDPISGHTALYWYRQSLGQGLEFLIYFQGNSAPDKSGLPSDRFSAERTGGSVSTLTIQRTQQEDSAVYLCASSLSTHTEAFFGQGTRLTVV.

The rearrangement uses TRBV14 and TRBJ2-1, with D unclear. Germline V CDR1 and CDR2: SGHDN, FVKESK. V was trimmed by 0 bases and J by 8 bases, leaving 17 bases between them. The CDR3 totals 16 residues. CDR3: CASSQDPMRPVDEQFF. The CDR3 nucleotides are TGTGCCAGCAGCCAAGATCCCATGAGGCCGGTAGATGAGCAGTTCTTC.

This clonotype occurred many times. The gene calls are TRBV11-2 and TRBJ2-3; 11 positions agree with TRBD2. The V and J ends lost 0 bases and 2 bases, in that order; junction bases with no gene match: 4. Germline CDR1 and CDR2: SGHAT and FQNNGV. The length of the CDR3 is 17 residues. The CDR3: CASSLELAGDPTDTQYF. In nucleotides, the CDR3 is TGTGCCAGCAGCTTAGAACTAGCGGGAGATCCCACAGATACGCAGTATTTT.

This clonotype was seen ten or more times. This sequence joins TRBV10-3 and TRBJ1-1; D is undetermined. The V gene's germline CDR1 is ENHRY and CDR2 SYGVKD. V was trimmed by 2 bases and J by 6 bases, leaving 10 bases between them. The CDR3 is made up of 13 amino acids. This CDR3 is CAISERGTAEAFF. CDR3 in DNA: TGTGCCATCAGTGAGCGGGGTACCGCTGAAGCTTTCTTT.

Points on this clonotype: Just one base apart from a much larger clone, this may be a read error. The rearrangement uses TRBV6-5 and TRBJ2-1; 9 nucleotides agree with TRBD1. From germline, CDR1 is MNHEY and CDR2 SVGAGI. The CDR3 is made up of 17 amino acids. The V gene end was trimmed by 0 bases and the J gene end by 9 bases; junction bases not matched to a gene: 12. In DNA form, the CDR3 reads TGTGCCAGCAGTTACTCGACGTCGGGACAGGGATTCAGTGAGCAGTTCTTC. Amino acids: CASSYSTSGQGFSEQFF.

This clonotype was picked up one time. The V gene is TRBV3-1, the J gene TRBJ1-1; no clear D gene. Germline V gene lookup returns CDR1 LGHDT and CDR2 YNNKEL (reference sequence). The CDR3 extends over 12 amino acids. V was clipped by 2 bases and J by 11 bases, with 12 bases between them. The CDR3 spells CASSQSDNGAFF. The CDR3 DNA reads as TGTGCCAGCAGCCAAAGTGACAATGGGGCTTTCTTT. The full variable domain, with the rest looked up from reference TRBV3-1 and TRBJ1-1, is DTAVSQTPKYLVTQMGNDKSIKCEQNLGHDTMYWYKQDSKKFLKIMFSYNNKELIINETVPNRFSPKSPDKAHLNLHINSLELGDSAVYFCASSQSDNGAFFGQGTRLTVV.

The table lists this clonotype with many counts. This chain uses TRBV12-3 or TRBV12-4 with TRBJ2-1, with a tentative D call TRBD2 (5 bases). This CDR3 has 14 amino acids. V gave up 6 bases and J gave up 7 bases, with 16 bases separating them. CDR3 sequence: CASRPQLVENEQFF. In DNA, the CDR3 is TGTGCCAGCAGGCCACAACTAGTTGAAAATGAGCAGTTCTTC.

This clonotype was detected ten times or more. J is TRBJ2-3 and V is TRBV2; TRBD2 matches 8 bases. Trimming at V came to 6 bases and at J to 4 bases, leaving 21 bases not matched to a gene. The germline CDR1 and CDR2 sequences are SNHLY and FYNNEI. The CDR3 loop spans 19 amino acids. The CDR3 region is CASRTSGKGEPAVSDTQYF. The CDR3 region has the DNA TGTGCCAGCAGAACTAGCGGTAAAGGAGAGCCTGCTGTTTCAGATACGCAGTATTTT.

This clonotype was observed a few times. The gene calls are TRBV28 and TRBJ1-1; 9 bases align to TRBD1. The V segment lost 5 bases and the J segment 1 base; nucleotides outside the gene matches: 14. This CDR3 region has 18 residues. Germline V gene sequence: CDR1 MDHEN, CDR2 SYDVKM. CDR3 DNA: TGTGCCAGCAGTCCTGGGACAGGGTATGGGCGGAAGAACACTGAAGCTTTCTTT. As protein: CASSPGTGYGRKNTEAFF.

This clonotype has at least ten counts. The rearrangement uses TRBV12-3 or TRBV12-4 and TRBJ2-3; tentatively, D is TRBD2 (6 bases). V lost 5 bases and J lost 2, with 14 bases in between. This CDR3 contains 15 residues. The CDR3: CASSPGLIITDTQYF. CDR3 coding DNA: TGTGCCAGCAGTCCGGGACTTATTATCACAGATACGCAGTATTTT.

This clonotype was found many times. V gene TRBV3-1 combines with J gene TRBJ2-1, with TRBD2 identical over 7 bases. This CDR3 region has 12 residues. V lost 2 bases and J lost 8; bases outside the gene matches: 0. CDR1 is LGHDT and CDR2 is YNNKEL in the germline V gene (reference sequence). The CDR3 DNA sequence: TGTGCCAGCAGCCAAACTAGCGATGAGCAGTTCTTC. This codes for CASSQTSDEQFF.

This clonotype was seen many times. The chain's CDR3 is CASSLAGQGSLGQYF. The CDR3 DNA reads TGTGCCAGCAGCTTAGCGGGACAGGGCAGCTTGGGGCAGTACTTC. The chain uses TRBV7-9 and TRBJ2-7, with 9 nucleotides matching TRBD1. This CDR3 is built from 15 residues. V shed 0 bases, J shed 9 bases, and the junction held 9 bases outside the gene matches. In germline, CDR1 is SEHNR, CDR2 FQNEAQ (reference sequence).

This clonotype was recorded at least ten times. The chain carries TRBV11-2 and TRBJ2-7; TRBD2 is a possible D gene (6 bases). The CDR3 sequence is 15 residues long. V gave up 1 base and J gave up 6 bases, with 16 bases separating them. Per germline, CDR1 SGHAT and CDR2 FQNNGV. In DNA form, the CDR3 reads TGTGCCAGCAGCTTAGTAGGAAGTGGGGGGAGCGAGCAGTACTTC. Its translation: CASSLVGSGGSEQYF.

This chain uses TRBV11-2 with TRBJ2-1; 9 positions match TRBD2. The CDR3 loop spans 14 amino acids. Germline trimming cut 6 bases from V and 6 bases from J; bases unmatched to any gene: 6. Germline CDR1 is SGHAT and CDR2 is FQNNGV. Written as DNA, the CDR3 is TGTGCCAGCAGACAACGACTAGCGGTCAATGAGCAGTTCTTC. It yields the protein CASRQRLAVNEQFF.

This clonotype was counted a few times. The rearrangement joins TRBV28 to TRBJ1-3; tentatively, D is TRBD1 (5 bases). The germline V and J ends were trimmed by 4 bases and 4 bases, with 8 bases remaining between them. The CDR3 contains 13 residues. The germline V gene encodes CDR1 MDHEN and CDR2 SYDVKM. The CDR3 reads CASSWGDGNTIYF. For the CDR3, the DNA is TGTGCCAGCAGTTGGGGGGACGGAAACACCATATATTTT.

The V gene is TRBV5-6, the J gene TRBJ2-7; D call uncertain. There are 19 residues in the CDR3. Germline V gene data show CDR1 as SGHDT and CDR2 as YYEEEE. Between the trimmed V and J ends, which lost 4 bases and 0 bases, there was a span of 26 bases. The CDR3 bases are TGTGCCAGCAGCCTGGAACTCCCGCGGACGTATCCCGTCTCCTACGAGCAGTACTTC. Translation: CASSLELPRTYPVSYEQYF.

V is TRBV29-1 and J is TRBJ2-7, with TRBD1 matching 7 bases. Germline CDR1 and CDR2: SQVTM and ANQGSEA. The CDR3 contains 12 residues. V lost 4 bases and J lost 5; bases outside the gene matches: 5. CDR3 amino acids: CSVASQGDEQYF. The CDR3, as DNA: TGCAGCGTTGCTAGCCAGGGGGACGAGCAGTACTTC.

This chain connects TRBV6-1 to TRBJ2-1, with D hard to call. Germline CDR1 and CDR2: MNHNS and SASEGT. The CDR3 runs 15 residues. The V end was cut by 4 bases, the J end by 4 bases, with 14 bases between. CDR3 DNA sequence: TGTGCCAGCAGTGCCCGGCTGCCCCTTTACAATGAGCAGTTCTTC. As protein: CASSARLPLYNEQFF.

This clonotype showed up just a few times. CDR3 amino acids: CASSFQDNEQFF. CDR3 bases: TGTGCCAGCAGCTTTCAAGACAATGAGCAGTTCTTC. The genes are TRBV7-9 and TRBJ2-1; D uncertain. Trimming took off 3 bases at V and 5 bases at J, with 5 bases between the two ends. The CDR3 has 12 residues. The germline V gene encodes CDR1 SEHNR and CDR2 FQNEAQ (reference sequence).

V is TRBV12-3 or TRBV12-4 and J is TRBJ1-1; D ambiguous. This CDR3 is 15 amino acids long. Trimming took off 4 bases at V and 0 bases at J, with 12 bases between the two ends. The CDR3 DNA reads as TGTGCCAGCAGTTCCTTTGACGGGATGAACACTGAAGCTTTCTTT. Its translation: CASSSFDGMNTEAFF.

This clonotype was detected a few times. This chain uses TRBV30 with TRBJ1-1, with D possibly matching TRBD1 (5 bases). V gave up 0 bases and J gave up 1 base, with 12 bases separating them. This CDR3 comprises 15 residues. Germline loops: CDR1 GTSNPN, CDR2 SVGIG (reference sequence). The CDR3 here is CAWSVRWGKNTEAFF. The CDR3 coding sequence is TGTGCCTGGAGTGTAAGGTGGGGGAAGAACACTGAAGCTTTCTTT.

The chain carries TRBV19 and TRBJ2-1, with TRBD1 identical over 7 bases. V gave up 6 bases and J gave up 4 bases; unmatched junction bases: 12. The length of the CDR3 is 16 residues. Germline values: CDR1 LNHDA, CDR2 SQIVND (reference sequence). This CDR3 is CASRWSQGDPYNEQFF. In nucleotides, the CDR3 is TGTGCCAGTAGGTGGTCTCAGGGGGATCCGTACAATGAGCAGTTCTTC. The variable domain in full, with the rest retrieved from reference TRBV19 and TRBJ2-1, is DGGITQSPKYLFRKEGQNVTLSCEQNLNHDAMYWYRQDPGQGLRLIYYSQIVNDFQKGDIAEGYSVSREKKESFPLTVTSAQKNPTAFYLCASRWSQGDPYNEQFFGPGTRLTVL.

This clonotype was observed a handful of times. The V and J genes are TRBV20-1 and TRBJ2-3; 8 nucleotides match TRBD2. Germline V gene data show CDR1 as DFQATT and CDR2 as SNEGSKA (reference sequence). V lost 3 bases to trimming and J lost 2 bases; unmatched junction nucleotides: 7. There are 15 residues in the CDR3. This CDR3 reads CSASSGGWDTDTQYF. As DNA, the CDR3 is TGCAGTGCTAGCAGCGGGGGCTGGGACACAGATACGCAGTATTTT.

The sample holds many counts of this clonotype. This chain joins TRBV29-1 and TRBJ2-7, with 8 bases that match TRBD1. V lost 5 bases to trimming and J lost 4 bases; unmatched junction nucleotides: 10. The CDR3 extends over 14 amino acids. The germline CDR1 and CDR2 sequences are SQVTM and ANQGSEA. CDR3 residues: CSVQHSDRVYEQYF. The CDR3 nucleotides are TGCAGCGTTCAGCACTCGGACAGGGTTTACGAGCAGTACTTC.

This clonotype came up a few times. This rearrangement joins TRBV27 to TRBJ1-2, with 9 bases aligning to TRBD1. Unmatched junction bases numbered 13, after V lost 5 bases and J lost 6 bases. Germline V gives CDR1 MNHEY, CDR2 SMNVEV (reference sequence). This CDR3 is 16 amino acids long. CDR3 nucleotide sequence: TGTGCCAGCAGTCAGCGGACAGGGGCCCTACTTAATGGCTACACCTTC. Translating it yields CASSQRTGALLNGYTF.

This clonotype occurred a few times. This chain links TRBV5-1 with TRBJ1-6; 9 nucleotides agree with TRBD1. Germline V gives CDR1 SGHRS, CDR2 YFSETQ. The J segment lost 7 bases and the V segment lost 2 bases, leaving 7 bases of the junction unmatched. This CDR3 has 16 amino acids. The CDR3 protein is CASSFDGTGKNSPLHF. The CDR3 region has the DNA TGCGCCAGCAGCTTCGACGGGACAGGGAAAAATTCACCCCTCCACTTT.

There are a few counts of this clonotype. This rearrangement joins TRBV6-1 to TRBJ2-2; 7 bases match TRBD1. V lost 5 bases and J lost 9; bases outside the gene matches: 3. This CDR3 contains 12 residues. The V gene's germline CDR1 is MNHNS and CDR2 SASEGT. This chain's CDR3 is CASSRQGRELFF. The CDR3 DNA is TGTGCCAGCAGTCGACAGGGACGGGAGCTGTTTTTT.